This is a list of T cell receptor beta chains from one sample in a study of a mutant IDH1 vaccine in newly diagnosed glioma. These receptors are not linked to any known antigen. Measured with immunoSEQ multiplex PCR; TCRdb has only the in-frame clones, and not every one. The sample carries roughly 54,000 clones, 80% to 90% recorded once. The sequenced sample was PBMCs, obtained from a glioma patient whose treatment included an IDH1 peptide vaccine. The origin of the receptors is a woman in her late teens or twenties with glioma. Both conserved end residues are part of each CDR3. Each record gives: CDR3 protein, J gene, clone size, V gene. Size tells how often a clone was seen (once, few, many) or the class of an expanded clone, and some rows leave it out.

CASILDRAAYNSPLHF,TRBJ1-6,.,TRBV2
CASSIEGAGHNEQFF,TRBJ2-1,.,TRBV19
CASSSFRPGQVTEAFF,TRBJ1-1,.,TRBV7-2
CASRGVLPGELFF,TRBJ2-2,once,TRBV11-2
CASSLAVHTEAFF,TRBJ1-1,.,TRBV7-2
CASSLALGVNTEAFF,TRBJ1-1,.,TRBV5-1
CASSLTGSTEAFF,TRBJ1-1,.,TRBV5-8
CASNPDRGNANYGYTF,TRBJ1-2,.,TRBV11-2
CASSSGVGSGYTF,TRBJ1-2,.,TRBV28
CASSVNRYNEQFF,TRBJ2-1,.,TRBV2
CASSVGTADTQYF,TRBJ2-3,.,TRBV9
CASSLSGVAEAFF,TRBJ1-1,.,TRBV27
CASSVSKGQGIYEQYF,TRBJ2-7,.,TRBV9
CSVVGSSYEQYF,.,.,TRBV29-1
CASSDSGVNQPQHF,TRBJ1-5,.,TRBV5-5
CASSYSGGGGRGYTF,TRBJ1-2,.,TRBV6-5
CAWSVTLGAANYGYTF,TRBJ1-2,.,TRBV30
CAWGVGLPAYEQYF,TRBJ2-7,once,TRBV30
CASSFAGTSGSGWELFF,TRBJ2-2,.,TRBV5-4
CASSTRTRTSTDTQYF,TRBJ2-3,.,TRBV7-9
CSVEKHQYGYTF,TRBJ1-2,.,TRBV29-1
CAWSVRAGVGNEQFF,TRBJ2-1,.,TRBV30
CASSGTRFEETQYF,TRBJ2-5,.,TRBV19
CASSLNPGREQYF,TRBJ2-7,.,TRBV7-7
CASSQDRLAPTETQYF,TRBJ2-5,.,TRBV4-2
CASSRDSQFGANVLTF,TRBJ2-6,.,TRBV2
CASSYSNLNTEAFF,TRBJ1-1,.,TRBV6-6
CASSGRGATGNTIYF,TRBJ1-3,.,TRBV2
CASGSGTDNYGYTF,TRBJ1-2,.,TRBV12-5
CASNQQGAYNYGYTF,TRBJ1-2,once,TRBV19
CSVRDGYTF,TRBJ1-2,.,TRBV29-1
CASSLIVRGHEQYF,TRBJ2-7,.,TRBV7-2
CASSFQSGVTGELFF,TRBJ2-2,.,TRBV13
CASSPVKGSQPQHF,TRBJ1-5,.,TRBV27
CASSLTGRMNTEAFF,TRBJ1-1,.,TRBV11-2
CASSLTDSNQPQHF,TRBJ1-5,.,TRBV7-9
CSVEDGPYEQYF,TRBJ2-7,.,TRBV29-1
CASSSNRLAEHNEQFF,TRBJ2-1,.,TRBV5-1
CASSKGPPPGYGYTF,TRBJ1-2,.,TRBV7-3
CASRERGGPDTQYF,TRBJ2-3,.,TRBV5-1
CASSEATLYNEQFF,TRBJ2-1,once,TRBV2
CASSLGILSEQYF,TRBJ2-7,.,TRBV5-6
CASRLGQNTEAFF,TRBJ1-1,.,TRBV6-5
CASSLEGDTQYF,TRBJ2-3,.,TRBV5-1
CASSYSPGSGEKLFF,TRBJ1-4,.,TRBV6-5
CASSLGVTEPQHF,TRBJ1-5,.,TRBV11-3
CASRRDNEKLFF,TRBJ1-4,.,TRBV7-9
CASSTLGSTDTQYF,TRBJ2-3,.,TRBV6-5
CSVEGGLNTNEQFF,TRBJ2-1,.,TRBV29-1